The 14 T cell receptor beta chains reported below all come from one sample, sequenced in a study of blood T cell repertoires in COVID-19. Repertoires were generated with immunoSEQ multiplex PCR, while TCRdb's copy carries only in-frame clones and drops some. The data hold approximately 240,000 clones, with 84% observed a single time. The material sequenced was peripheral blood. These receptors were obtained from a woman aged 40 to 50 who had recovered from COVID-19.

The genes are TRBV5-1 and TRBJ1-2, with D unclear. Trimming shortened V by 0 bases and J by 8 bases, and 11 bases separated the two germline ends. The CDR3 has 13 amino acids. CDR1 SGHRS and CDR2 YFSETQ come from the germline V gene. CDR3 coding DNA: TGCGCCAGCAGCTTGGACCCTCTCCGGGGCTACACCTTC. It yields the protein CASSLDPLRGYTF.

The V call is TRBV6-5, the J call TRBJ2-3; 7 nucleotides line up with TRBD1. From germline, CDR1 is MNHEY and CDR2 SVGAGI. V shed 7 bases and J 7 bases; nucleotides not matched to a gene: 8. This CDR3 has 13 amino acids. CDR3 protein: CASKGQKVNTQYF. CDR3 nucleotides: TGTGCCAGCAAGGGACAGAAGGTTAATACGCAGTATTTT.

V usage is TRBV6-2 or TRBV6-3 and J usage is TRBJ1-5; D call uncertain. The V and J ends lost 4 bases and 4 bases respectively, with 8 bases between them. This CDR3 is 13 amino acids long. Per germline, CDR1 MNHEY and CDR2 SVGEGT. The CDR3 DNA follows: TGTGCCAGCAGTTCCCGAGATAATCAGCCCCAGCATTTT. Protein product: CASSSRDNQPQHF.

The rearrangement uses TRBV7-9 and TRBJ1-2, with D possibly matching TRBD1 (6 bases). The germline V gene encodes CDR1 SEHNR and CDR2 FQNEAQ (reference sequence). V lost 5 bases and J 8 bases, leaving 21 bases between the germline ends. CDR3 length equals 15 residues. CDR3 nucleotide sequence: TGTGCCAGCAGCAACAGGGTGTACGGTTCGGGCGGCTACACCTTC. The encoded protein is CASSNRVYGSGGYTF.

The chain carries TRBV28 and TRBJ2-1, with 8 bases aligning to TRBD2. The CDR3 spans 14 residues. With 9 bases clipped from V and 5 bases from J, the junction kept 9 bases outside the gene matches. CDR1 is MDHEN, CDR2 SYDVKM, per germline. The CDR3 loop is CASIGAGGNNEQFF. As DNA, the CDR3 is TGTGCCAGTATCGGTGCGGGGGGAAACAATGAGCAGTTCTTC.

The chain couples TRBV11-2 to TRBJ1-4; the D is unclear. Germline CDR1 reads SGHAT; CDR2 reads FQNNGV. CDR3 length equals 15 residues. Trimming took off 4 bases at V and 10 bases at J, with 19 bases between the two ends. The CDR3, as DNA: TGTGCCAGCAGCTCCCCTAAGGGAGGGTTTGCAAAACTGTTTTTT. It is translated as CASSSPKGGFAKLFF.

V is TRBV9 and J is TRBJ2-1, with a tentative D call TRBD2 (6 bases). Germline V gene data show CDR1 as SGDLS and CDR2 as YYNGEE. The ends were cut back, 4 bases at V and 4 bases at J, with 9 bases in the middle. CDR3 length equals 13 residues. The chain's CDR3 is CASSPGTYNEQFF. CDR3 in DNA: TGTGCCAGCAGCCCGGGGACTTACAATGAGCAGTTCTTC.

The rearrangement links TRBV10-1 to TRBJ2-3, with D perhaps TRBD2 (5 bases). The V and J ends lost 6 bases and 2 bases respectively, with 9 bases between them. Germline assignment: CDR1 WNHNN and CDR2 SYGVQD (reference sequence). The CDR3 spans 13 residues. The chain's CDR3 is CASSARDTDTQYF. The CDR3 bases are TGCGCCAGCAGCGCCCGGGACACAGATACGCAGTATTTT.

Here the CDR3 reads CASSLVSGWGGLTYNEQFF. CDR3 nucleotide sequence: TGTGCCAGCAGCTTAGTATCCGGGTGGGGAGGACTTACGTACAATGAGCAGTTCTTC. This chain links TRBV7-8 with TRBJ2-1; possible D gene TRBD2, 6 bases. Trimming stripped 1 base from V and 4 bases from J, with 23 bases between. The CDR3 sequence is 19 residues long. The germline gives CDR1 SGHVS, CDR2 FQNEAQ.

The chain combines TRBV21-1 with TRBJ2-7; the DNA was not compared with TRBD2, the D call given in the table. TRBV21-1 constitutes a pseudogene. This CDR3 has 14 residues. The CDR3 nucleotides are TGTGCCAGCATCGGACTAGCGGGGGGACTAGAGCAGTACTTC. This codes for CASIGLAGGLEQYF.

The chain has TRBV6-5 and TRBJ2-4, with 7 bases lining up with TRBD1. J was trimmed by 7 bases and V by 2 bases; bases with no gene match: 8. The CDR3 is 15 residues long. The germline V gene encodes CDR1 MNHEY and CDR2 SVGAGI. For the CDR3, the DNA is TGTGCCAGCAGTTACCAACAGGGGTTGGGGAACATTCAGTACTTC. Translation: CASSYQQGLGNIQYF.

In nucleotides, the CDR3 is TGCGCCAGCAGCTTGGGACAGTTGGAAGATACGCAGTATTTT. It yields the protein CASSLGQLEDTQYF. The chain employs TRBV5-1 and TRBJ2-3; a weak D match, TRBD1 (5 bases). Trimming left V 0 bases short and J 5 bases short, with 10 bases between. CDR3 size: 14 residues. Per germline, CDR1 SGHRS and CDR2 YFSETQ. The variable domain in full, with the rest retrieved from reference TRBV5-1 and TRBJ2-3, is KAGVTQTPRYLIKTRGQQVTLSCSPISGHRSVSWYQQTPGQGLQFLFEYFSETQRNKGNFPGRFSGRQFSNSRSEMNVSTLELGDSALYLCASSLGQLEDTQYFGPGTRLTVL.

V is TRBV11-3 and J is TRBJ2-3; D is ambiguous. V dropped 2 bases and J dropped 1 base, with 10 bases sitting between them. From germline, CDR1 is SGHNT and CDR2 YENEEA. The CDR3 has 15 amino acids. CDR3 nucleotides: TGTGCCAGCAGCTTAAAACGCACAGGCACAGATACGCAGTATTTT. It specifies CASSLKRTGTDTQYF.

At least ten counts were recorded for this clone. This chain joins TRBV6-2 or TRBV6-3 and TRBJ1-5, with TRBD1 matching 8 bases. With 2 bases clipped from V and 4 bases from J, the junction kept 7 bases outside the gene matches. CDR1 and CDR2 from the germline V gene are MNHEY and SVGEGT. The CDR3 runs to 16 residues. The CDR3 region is CASSYAGQGGNQPQHF. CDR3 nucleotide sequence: TGTGCCAGCAGTTACGCCGGACAGGGCGGGAATCAGCCCCAGCATTTT.